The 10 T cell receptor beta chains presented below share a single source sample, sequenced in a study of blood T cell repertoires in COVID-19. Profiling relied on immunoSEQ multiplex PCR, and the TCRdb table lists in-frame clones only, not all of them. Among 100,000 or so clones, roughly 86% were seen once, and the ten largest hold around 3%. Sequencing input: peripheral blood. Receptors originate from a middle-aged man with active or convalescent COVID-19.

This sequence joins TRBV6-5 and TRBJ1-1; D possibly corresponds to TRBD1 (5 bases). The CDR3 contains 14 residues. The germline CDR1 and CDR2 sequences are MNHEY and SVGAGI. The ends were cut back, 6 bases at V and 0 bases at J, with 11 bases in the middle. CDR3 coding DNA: TGTGCCAGCAGGGGCAGGGATATGAACACTGAAGCTTTCTTT. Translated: CASRGRDMNTEAFF.

For the CDR3, the DNA is TGTGCCAGCAGCGTACAGGGGAGCTCCTACGAGCAGTACTTC. This sequence encodes CASSVQGSSYEQYF. This chain links TRBV9 with TRBJ2-7; a possible D gene is TRBD1 (6 bases). Trimming cost V 1 base and J 0 bases, with 8 bases left between them. This CDR3 spans 14 amino acids. Germline CDR1 reads SGDLS; CDR2 reads YYNGEE.

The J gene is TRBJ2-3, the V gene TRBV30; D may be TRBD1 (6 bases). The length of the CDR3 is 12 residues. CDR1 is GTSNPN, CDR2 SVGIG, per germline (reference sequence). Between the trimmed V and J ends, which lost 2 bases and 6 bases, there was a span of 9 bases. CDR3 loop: CAWSTDRDTQYF. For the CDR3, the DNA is TGTGCCTGGAGTACAGACAGGGATACGCAGTATTTT.

The CDR3 sequence: CASSSWDSSYNSPLHF. The DNA of the CDR3 is TGTGCCAGTAGTAGTTGGGACAGCTCCTATAATTCACCCCTCCACTTT. The chain uses TRBV19 and TRBJ1-6; 7 nucleotides align to TRBD1. The CDR3 spans 16 residues. The V segment lost 4 bases and the J segment 0 bases; nucleotides outside the gene matches: 3. Germline CDR1 LNHDA, CDR2 SQIVND (reference sequence).

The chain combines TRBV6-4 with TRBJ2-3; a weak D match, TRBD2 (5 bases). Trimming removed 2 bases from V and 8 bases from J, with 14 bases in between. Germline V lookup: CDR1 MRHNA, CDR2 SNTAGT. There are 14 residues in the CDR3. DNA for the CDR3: TGTGCCAGCAGTGACACGGGTCCCCGGGGTACGCAGTATTTT. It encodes CASSDTGPRGTQYF.

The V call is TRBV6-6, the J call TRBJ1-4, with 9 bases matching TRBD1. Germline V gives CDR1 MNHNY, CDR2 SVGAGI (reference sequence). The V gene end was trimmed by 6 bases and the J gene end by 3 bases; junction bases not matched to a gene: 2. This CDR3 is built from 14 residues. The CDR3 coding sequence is TGTGCCAGCAGGACAGGGGGGTCTAATGAAAAACTGTTTTTT. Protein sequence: CASRTGGSNEKLFF.

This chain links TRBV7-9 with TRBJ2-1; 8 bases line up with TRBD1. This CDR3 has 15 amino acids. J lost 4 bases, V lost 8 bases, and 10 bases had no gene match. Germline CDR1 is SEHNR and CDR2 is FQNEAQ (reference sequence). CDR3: CASGRPGQVYNEQFF. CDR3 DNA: TGTGCCAGCGGCCGACCGGGACAGGTATACAATGAGCAGTTCTTC.

CDR3: CASSQKVGQGLYEQYF. The CDR3 coding sequence is TGCGCCAGCAGCCAAAAGGTGGGACAGGGATTATACGAGCAGTACTTC. V gene TRBV4-3 combines with J gene TRBJ2-7; 9 bases align to TRBD1. The CDR3 covers 16 residues. Germline V CDR1 and CDR2: LGHNA, YSLEER. V lost 2 bases, J lost 4 bases, and 9 bases stayed unmatched.

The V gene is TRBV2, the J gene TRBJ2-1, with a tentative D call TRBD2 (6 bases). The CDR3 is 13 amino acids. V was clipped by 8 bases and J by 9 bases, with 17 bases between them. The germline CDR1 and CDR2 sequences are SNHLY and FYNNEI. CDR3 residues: CASGGSRGGEQFF. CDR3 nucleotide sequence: TGTGCCAGCGGGGGGAGCCGTGGGGGTGAGCAGTTCTTC.

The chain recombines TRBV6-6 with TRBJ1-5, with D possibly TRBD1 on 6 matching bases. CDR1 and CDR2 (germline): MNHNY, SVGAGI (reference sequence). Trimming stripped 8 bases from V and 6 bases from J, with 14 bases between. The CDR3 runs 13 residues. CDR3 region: CASGFEGGQPQHF. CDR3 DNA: TGTGCCAGCGGGTTCGAAGGGGGTCAGCCCCAGCATTTT.